A selection of T cell receptor beta chains follows, all from one sample in a study of blood T cell repertoires in COVID-19. Data came from immunoSEQ multiplex PCR; TCRdb stores just in-frame clones and leaves some out. The sample has a few hundred thousand clones; 80% are singletons. Sequences were obtained from PBMCs or T cells enriched from blood (not recorded which). The receptors originated from a woman in her 40s with acute COVID-19. CDR3s leave out the opening cysteine and the closing phenylalanine or tryptophan.

J | V | CDR3
TRBJ1-2 | TRBV6-6 | ASSTTPGNYGYT
TRBJ2-3 | TRBV5-4 | ASSPEPGAREPSTDTQY
TRBJ1-5 | TRBV28 | ASSLPSNQPQH
TRBJ1-1 | TRBV12-3/TRBV12-4 | ASSLTRGTEAF
TRBJ1-6 | TRBV5-1 | ASSAGTGANSPLH
TRBJ1-1 | TRBV30 | AWSGYRDTRTEAF
TRBJ2-7 | TRBV7-8 | ASKTGTGPYEQY
TRBJ2-1 | TRBV4-3 | ASSLERSSYNEQF
TRBJ2-2 | TRBV11-2 | ASSFRSAGVTGELF
TRBJ2-1 | TRBV3-1/TRBV3-2 | ASSQARGHSEQF
TRBJ2-7 | TRBV6-2/TRBV6-3 | ASSPLDRYSYEQY
TRBJ2-5 | TRBV25-1 | ASSPDRGYQETQY
TRBJ2-3 | TRBV10-3 | AIRGQGAQDTQY
TRBJ1-4 | TRBV2 | ASSGDRGRGEKLF
TRBJ1-2 | TRBV28 | ASSLRGLGYT
TRBJ2-2 | TRBV5-6 | ASSTGQGASGELF
TRBJ1-2 | TRBV10-3 | AIGQRPSHGYT
TRBJ2-1 | TRBV2 | ASSVTSGSPNEQF
TRBJ2-5 | TRBV7-2 | ASSWDRGMWETQY
TRBJ2-5 | TRBV15 | ATSRAKLAGGRGETQY
TRBJ1-5 | TRBV7-8 | ASSFRRDISNQPQH
TRBJ1-1 | TRBV9 | ASSPRGGNTEAF
TRBJ1-2 | TRBV6-5 | ASSRGASYGYT
TRBJ1-2 | TRBV28 | ASSLISRGDGYT
TRBJ1-1 | TRBV11-2 | ASSPIQGGTEAF
TRBJ2-7 | TRBV6-5 | ASSYRTSGTDEQY
TRBJ2-5 | TRBV7-8 | ASSLGSGKPQY
TRBJ1-2 | TRBV3-1/TRBV3-2 | ASSHRDRTGEEKYGYT
TRBJ1-5 | TRBV6-5 | ASSYGGNEQPQH
TRBJ1-1 | TRBV7-2 | ASSWIPGGTEAF
TRBJ1-5 | TRBV27 | ASSRRGTSGNQPQH
TRBJ2-3 | TRBV29-1 | SVESASGVTDTQY
TRBJ2-1 | TRBV27 | ASSLGRVYNEQF
TRBJ2-7 | TRBV21-1 | ASSKGAGGAYEQY
TRBJ2-7 | TRBV6-5 | ASSYTRDRDYEQY
TRBJ2-1 | TRBV30 | AWRRAGVTSYNEQF
TRBJ1-1 | TRBV28 | ASRINRVNTEAF
TRBJ1-2 | TRBV29-1 | SAARDRGGSGYT
TRBJ1-2 | TRBV7-3 | ASSLGQGYGYT
TRBJ1-4 | TRBV5-5 | ASSWTVTNEKLF
TRBJ1-2 | TRBV28 | ASGSGYGYT